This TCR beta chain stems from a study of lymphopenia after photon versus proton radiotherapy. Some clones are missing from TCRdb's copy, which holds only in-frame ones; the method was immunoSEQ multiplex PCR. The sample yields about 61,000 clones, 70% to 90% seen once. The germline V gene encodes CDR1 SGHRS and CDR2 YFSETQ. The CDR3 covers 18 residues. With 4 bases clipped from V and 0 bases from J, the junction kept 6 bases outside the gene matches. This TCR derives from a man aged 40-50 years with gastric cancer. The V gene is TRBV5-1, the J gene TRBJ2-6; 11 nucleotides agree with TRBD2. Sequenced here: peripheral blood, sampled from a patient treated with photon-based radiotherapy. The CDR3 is CASSSGLAGGSGANVLTF. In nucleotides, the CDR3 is TGCGCCAGCAGCAGCGGACTAGCGGGTGGCTCTGGGGCCAACGTCCTGACTTTC.